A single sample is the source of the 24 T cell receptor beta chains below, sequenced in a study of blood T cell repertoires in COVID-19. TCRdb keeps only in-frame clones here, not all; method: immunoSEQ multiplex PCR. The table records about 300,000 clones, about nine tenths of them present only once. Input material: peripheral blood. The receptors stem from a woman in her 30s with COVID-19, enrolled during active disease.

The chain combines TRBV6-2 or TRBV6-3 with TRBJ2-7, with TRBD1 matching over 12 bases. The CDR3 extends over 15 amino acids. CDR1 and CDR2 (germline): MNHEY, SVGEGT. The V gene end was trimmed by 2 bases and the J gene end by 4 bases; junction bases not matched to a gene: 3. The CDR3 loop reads CASSYQGQGAYEQYF. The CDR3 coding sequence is TGTGCCAGCAGTTACCAGGGACAGGGGGCTTACGAGCAGTACTTC.

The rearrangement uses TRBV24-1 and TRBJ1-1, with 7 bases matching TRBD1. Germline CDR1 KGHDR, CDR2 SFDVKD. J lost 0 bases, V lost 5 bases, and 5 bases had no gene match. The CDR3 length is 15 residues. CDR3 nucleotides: TGTGCCACCAGTGCATCAGGGGGTGTGAACACTGAAGCTTTCTTT. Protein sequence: CATSASGGVNTEAFF.

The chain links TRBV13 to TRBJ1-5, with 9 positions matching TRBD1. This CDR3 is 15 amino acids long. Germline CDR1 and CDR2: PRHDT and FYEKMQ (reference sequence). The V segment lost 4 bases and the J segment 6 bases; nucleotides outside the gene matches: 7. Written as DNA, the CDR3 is TGTGCCAGCAGCTACCGGGACAGGGCGGGTCAGCCCCAGCATTTT. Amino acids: CASSYRDRAGQPQHF.

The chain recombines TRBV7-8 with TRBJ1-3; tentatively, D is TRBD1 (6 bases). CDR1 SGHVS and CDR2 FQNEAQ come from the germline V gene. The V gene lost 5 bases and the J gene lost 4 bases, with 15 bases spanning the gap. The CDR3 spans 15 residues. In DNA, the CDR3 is TGTGCCAGCAGCCTAACCGGGACACGAGGAAACACCATATATTTT. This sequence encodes CASSLTGTRGNTIYF.

The CDR3 loop is CAWDPGQGGFTEAFF. As DNA, the CDR3 is TGTGCCTGGGATCCGGGACAGGGTGGTTTCACTGAAGCTTTCTTT. The V and J genes are TRBV30 and TRBJ1-1; 9 bases fit TRBD1. The CDR3 has 15 amino acids. The germline V gene has CDR1 GTSNPN and CDR2 SVGIG (reference sequence). The J segment lost 4 bases and the V segment lost 5 bases, leaving 11 bases of the junction unmatched.

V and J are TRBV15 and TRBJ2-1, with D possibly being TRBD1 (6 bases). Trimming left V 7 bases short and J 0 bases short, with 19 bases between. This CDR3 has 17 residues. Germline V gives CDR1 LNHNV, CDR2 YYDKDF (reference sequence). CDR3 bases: TGTGCCACCAAGGCTCTTGTCACAGGGAGCTCCTACAATGAGCAGTTCTTC. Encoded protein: CATKALVTGSSYNEQFF.

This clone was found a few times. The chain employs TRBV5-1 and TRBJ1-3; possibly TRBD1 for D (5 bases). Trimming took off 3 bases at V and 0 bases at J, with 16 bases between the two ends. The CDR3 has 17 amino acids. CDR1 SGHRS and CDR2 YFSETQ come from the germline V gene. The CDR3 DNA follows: TGCGCCAGCAGCTCTCTGGGGCAGTTGAACTCTGGAAACACCATATATTTT. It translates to CASSSLGQLNSGNTIYF.

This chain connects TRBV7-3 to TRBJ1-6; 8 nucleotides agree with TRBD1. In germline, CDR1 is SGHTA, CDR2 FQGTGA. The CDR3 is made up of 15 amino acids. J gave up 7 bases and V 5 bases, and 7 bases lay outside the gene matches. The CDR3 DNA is TGTGCCAGCAGCGCCGGGACAGGCATAAATTCACCCCTCCACTTT. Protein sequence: CASSAGTGINSPLHF.

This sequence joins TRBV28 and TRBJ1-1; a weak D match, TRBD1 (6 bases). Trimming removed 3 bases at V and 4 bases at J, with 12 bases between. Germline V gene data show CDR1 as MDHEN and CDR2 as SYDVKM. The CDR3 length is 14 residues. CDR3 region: CASSFRGGGTEAFF. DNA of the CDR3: TGTGCCAGCAGTTTTCGGGGGGGCGGCACTGAAGCTTTCTTT. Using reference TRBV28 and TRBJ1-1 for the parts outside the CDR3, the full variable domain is DVKVTQSSRYLVKRTGEKVFLECVQDMDHENMFWYRQDPGLGLRLIYFSYDVKMKEKGDIPEGYSVSREKKERFSLILESASTNQTSMYLCASSFRGGGTEAFFGQGTRLTVV.

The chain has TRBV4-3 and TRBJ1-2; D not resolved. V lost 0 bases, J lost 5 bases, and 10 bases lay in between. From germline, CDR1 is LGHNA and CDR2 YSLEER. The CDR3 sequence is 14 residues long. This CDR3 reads CASSQDSRGYGYTF. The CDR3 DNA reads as TGCGCCAGCAGCCAAGATAGCAGAGGATATGGCTACACCTTC.

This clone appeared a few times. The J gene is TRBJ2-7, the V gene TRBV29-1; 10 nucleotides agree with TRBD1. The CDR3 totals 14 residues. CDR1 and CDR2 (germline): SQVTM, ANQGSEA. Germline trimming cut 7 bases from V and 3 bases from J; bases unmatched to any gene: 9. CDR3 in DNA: TGCAGCGCTGAGACCGGGACAGGGGACTACGAGCAGTACTTC. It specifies CSAETGTGDYEQYF.

The CDR3, as DNA: TGTGCCAGCAGTGAAGGAGAGAATTCACCCCTCCACTTT. It is translated as CASSEGENSPLHF. The genes are TRBV6-1 and TRBJ1-6, with D hard to call. Trimming stripped 1 base from V and 7 bases from J, with 5 bases between. The germline V gene has CDR1 MNHNS and CDR2 SASEGT. This CDR3 is built from 13 residues.

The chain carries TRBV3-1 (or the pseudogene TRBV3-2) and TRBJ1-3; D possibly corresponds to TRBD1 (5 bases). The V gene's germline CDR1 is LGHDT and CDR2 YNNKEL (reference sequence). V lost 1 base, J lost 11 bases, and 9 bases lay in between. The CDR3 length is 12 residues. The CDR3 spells CASSQGAGAIYF. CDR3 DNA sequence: TGTGCCAGCAGCCAAGGGGCGGGGGCCATATATTTT.

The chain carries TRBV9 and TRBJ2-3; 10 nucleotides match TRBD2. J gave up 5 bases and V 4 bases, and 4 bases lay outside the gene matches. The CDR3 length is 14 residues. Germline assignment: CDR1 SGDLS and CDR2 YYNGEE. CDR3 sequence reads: CASSLGLAEDTQYF. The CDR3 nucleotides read TGTGCCAGCAGCCTCGGACTAGCGGAAGATACGCAGTATTTT.

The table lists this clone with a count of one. Here the CDR3 reads CASSNPSTGTYGYTF. The CDR3 nucleotides are TGTGCCAGCAGTAACCCCTCAACAGGGACCTATGGCTACACCTTC. The chain links TRBV28 to TRBJ1-2; D may be TRBD1 (6 bases). V was shortened by 5 bases and J by 4 bases, with 17 bases between the two germline ends. The CDR3 is made up of 15 amino acids. Looked up from germline, CDR1 is MDHEN and CDR2 is SYDVKM.

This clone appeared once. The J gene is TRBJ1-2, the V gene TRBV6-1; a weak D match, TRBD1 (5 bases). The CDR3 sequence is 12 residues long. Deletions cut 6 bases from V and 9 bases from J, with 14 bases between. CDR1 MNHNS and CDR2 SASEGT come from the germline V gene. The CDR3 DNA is TGTGCCAGCAGGAATACCGGGGGAAGCTACACCTTC. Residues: CASRNTGGSYTF.

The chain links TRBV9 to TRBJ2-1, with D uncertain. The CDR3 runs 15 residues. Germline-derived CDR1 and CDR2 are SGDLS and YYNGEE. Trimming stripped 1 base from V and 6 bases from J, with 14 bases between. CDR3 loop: CASSVSERLGNEQFF. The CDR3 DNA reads TGTGCCAGCAGCGTATCCGAGCGTTTAGGCAATGAGCAGTTCTTC.

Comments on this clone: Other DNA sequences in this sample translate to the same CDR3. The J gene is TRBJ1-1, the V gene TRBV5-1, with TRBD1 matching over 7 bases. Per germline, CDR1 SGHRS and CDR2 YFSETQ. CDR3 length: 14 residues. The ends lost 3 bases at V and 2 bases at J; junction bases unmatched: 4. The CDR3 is CASSSGQPNTEAFF. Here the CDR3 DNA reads TGCGCCAGCAGCTCGGGACAGCCTAACACTGAAGCTTTCTTT.

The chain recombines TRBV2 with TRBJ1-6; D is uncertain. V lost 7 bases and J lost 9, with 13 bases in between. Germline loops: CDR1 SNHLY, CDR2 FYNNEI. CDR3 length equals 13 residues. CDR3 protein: CASTRESSSPLHF. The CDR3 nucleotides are TGTGCCAGCACCCGCGAGAGTAGTTCACCCCTCCACTTT.

Here the CDR3 DNA reads TGTGCCAGTAGTCGACAGCAAGAGACCCAGTACTTC. Amino acids: CASSRQQETQYF. The chain recombines TRBV19 with TRBJ2-5; D possibly corresponds to TRBD1 (5 bases). Germline V gene sequence: CDR1 LNHDA, CDR2 SQIVND (reference sequence). The V and J ends lost 5 bases and 2 bases respectively, with 6 bases between them. The CDR3 spans 12 residues.

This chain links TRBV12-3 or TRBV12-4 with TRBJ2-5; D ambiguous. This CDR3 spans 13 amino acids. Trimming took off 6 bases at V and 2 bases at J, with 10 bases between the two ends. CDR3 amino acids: CASSFGGQETQYF. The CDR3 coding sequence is TGTGCCAGCAGCTTCGGCGGACAAGAGACCCAGTACTTC.

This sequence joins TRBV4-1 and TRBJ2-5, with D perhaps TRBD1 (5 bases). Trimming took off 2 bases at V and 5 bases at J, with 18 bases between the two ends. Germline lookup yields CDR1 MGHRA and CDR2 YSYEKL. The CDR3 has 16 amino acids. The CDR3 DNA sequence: TGCGCCAGCAGCCAACTTGGGCAGGGATATGCGGAGACCCAGTACTTC. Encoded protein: CASSQLGQGYAETQYF.

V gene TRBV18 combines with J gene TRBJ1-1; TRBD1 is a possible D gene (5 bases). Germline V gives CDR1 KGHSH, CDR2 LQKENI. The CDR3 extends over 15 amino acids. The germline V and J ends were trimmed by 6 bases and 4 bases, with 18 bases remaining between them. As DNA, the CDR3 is TGTGCCAGCTCCGACCAGAACCAGGGATCCACTGAAGCTTTCTTT. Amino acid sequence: CASSDQNQGSTEAFF.

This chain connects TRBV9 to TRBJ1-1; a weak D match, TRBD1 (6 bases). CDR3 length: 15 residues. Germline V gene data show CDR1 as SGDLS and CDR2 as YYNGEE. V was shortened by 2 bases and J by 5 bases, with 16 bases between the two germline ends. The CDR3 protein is CASSVEQGFWTEAFF. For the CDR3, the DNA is TGTGCCAGCAGCGTGGAGCAGGGGTTTTGGACTGAAGCTTTCTTT.